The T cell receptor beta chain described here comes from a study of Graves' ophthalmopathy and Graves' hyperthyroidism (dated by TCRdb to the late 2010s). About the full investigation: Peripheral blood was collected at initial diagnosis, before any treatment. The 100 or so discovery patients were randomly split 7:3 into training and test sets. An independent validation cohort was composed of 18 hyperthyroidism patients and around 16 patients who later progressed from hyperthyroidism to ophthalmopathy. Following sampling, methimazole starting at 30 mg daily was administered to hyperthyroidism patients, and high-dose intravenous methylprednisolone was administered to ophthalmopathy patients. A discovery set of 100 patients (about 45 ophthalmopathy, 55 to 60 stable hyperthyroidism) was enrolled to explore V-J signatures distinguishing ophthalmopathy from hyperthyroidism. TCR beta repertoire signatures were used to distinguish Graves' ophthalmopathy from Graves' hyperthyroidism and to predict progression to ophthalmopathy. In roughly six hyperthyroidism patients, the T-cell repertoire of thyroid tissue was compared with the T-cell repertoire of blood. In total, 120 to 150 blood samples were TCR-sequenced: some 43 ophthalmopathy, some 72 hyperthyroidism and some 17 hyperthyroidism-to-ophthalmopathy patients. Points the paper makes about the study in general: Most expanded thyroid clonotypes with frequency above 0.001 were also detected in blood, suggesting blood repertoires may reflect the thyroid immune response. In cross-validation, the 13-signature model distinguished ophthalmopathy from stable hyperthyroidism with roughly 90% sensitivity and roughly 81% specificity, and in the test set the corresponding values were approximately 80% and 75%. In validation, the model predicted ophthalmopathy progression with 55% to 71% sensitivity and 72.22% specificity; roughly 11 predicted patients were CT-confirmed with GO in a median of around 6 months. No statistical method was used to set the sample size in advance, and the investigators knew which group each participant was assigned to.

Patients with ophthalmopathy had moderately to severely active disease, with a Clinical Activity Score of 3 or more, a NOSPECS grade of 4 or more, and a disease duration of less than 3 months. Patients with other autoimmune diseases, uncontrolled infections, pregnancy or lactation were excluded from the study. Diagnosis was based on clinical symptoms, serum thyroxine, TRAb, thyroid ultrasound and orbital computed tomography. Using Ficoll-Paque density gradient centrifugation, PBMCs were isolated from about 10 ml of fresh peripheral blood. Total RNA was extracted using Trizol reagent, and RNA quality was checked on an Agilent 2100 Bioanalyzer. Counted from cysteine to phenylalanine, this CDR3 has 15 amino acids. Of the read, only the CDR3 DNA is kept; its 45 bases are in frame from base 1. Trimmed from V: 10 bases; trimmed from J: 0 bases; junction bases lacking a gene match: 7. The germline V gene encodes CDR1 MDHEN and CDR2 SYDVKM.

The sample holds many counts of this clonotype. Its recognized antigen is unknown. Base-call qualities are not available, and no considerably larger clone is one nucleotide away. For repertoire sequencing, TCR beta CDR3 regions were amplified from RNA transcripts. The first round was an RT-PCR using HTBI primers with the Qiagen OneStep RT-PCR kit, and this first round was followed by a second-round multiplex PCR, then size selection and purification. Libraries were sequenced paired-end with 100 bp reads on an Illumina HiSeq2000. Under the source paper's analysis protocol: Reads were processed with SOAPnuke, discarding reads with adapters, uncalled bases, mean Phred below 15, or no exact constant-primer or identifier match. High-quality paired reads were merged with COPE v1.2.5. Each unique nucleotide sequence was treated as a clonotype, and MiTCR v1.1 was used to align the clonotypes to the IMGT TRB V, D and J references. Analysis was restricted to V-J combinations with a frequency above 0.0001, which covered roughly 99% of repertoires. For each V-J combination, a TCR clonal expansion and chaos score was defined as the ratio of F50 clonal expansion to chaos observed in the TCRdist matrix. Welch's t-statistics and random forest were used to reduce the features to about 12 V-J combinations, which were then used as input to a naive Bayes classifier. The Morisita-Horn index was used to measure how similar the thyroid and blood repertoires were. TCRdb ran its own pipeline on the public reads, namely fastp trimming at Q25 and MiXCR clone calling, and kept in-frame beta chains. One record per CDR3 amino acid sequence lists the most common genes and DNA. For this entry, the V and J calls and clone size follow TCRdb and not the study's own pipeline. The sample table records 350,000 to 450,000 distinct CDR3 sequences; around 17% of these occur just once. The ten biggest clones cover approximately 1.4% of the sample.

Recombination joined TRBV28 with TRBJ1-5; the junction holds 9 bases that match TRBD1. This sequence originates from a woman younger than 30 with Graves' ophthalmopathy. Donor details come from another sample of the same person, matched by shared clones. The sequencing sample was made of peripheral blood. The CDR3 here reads CATGTGFHSNQPQHF. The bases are TGTGCCACCGGGACAGGGTTCCATAGCAATCAGCCCCAGCATTTT.